The 31 T cell receptor beta chains reported below all come from one sample, sequenced in a study of blood T cell repertoires in COVID-19. Sequencing was performed with immunoSEQ multiplex PCR; in TCRdb, only in-frame clones are kept and a portion is missing. The sample includes 250,000 to 300,000 clones, roughly nine tenths of them seen just once. Input material: peripheral blood. Receptors originate from a woman aged 50 to 60 who had recovered from COVID-19.

The V call is TRBV24-1, the J call TRBJ2-7; the match to TRBD1 covers 10 bases. This CDR3 has 15 residues. The V and J ends lost 3 bases and 5 bases, in that order; junction bases with no gene match: 6. Germline CDR1 reads KGHDR; CDR2 reads SFDVKD. The CDR3 sequence is CATSDRGGTGDEQYF. In DNA form, the CDR3 reads TGTGCCACCAGTGATAGGGGGGGGACAGGGGACGAGCAGTACTTC.

This clone was counted once. V gene TRBV3-1 (or the pseudogene TRBV3-2) combines with J gene TRBJ2-4, with D possibly TRBD1 on 6 matching bases. The CDR3 length is 15 residues. Germline CDR1 and CDR2: LGHDT and YNNKEL (reference sequence). V was clipped by 0 bases and J by 4 bases, with 10 bases between them. The CDR3 DNA follows: TGTGCCAGCAGCCAAGAAACAGGGTCTAAAAACATTCAGTACTTC. As protein: CASSQETGSKNIQYF.

The V and J genes are TRBV27 and TRBJ1-2, with 10 nucleotides matching TRBD1. Germline CDR1 MNHEY, CDR2 SMNVEV (reference sequence). V dropped 4 bases and J dropped 7; count of bases not matched to a gene: 6. CDR3 length: 14 residues. The CDR3 DNA reads TGTGCCAGCAGTTCGGTGGGACAGGGGCCTGGCTACACCTTC. Residues: CASSSVGQGPGYTF.

The chain is built from TRBV3-1 (or the pseudogene TRBV3-2) and TRBJ2-7; 13 bases map to TRBD2. CDR1 is LGHDT and CDR2 is YNNKEL in the germline V gene (reference sequence). The J segment lost 2 bases and the V segment lost 9 bases, leaving 10 bases of the junction unmatched. There are 16 residues in the CDR3. The CDR3 DNA follows: TGTGCCAGAGCTACCCCAACTAGCGGGGGGGCCTACGAGCAGTACTTC. Its translation: CARATPTSGGAYEQYF.

The CDR3 here is CASSLFPVRGVAQGGNIQPQHF. Written as DNA, the CDR3 is TGTGCCAGCAGCTTATTTCCGGTGAGGGGGGTCGCCCAGGGGGGCAATATTCAGCCCCAGCATTTT. The V call is TRBV7-4, the J call TRBJ1-5; 7 bases align to TRBD1. This CDR3 has 22 residues. Trimming at V came to 2 bases and at J to 6 bases, leaving 28 bases not matched to a gene. Per the germline V gene, CDR1 is SGHVT and CDR2 is SQSDAQ.

The chain combines TRBV2 with TRBJ1-1, with a possible D match to TRBD1 (5 bases). Germline CDR1 and CDR2: SNHLY and FYNNEI. The CDR3 extends over 14 amino acids. V lost 5 bases and J 0 bases, leaving 10 bases between the germline ends. The CDR3 sequence is CASSRWGLNTEAFF. CDR3 nucleotides: TGTGCCAGCAGTCGCTGGGGCCTGAACACTGAAGCTTTCTTT.

In nucleotides, the CDR3 is TGCAGTGCTAGTATCATACATAGCAATCAGCCCCAGCATTTT. Translated, it gives CSASIIHSNQPQHF. This chain joins TRBV20-1 and TRBJ1-5; D call uncertain. V was shortened by 3 bases and J by 0 bases, with 9 bases between the two germline ends. The CDR3 has 14 amino acids. Germline V gene lookup returns CDR1 DFQATT and CDR2 SNEGSKA (reference sequence).

This chain joins TRBV7-2 and TRBJ1-1; possibly TRBD1 for D (6 bases). This CDR3 comprises 14 residues. From germline, CDR1 is SGHTA and CDR2 FQGNSA. V was shortened by 5 bases and J by 4 bases, with 14 bases between the two germline ends. CDR3 DNA: TGTGCCAGCAGCCCGATGGGGGCTCGCACTGAAGCTTTCTTT. This sequence encodes CASSPMGARTEAFF. The variable domain in full, completed from reference TRBV7-2 and TRBJ1-1, reads GAGVSQSPSNKVTEKGKDVELRCDPISGHTALYWYRQSLGQGLEFLIYFQGNSAPDKSGLPSDRFSAERTGGSVSTLTIQRTQQEDSAVYLCASSPMGARTEAFFGQGTRLTVV.

V gene TRBV19 combines with J gene TRBJ2-5; tentative D call: TRBD2 (6 bases). The CDR3 sequence is 14 residues long. The V gene's germline CDR1 is LNHDA and CDR2 SQIVND (reference sequence). V was cut by 5 bases and J by 5 bases, with 15 bases left in between. The CDR3 coding sequence is TGTGCCAGTAGTCGAGGACTACGGAGGGAGACCCAGTACTTC. Protein sequence: CASSRGLRRETQYF. Together with reference TRBV19 and TRBJ2-5, the CDR3 gives the full variable domain: DGGITQSPKYLFRKEGQNVTLSCEQNLNHDAMYWYRQDPGQGLRLIYYSQIVNDFQKGDIAEGYSVSREKKESFPLTVTSAQKNPTAFYLCASSRGLRRETQYFGPGTRLLVL.

The rearrangement links TRBV25-1 to TRBJ1-2; D remains unclear. The V gene's germline CDR1 is MGHDK and CDR2 SYGVNS. This CDR3 spans 12 amino acids. Trimming pared 2 bases from V and 7 bases from J, leaving 8 bases between. CDR3 nucleotide sequence: TGTGCCAGCAGTGAAGCGGGGTCTGGCTACACCTTC. Amino acid sequence: CASSEAGSGYTF.

This chain links TRBV6-5 with TRBJ1-1; 8 positions match TRBD1. The CDR3 runs to 15 residues. In germline, CDR1 is MNHEY, CDR2 SVGAGI. Unmatched junction bases numbered 11, after V lost 7 bases and J lost 4 bases. The CDR3 coding sequence is TGTGCCAGCACCCGAAGGACAGGGAGTATCACTGAAGCTTTCTTT. This sequence encodes CASTRRTGSITEAFF.

The chain uses TRBV15 and TRBJ2-7; D gene unclear. The CDR3 has 16 amino acids. Germline V lookup: CDR1 LNHNV, CDR2 YYDKDF (reference sequence). Between the trimmed V and J ends, which lost 1 base and 2 bases, there was a span of 15 bases. The CDR3 loop is CATSRGGASQAYEQYF. CDR3 DNA: TGTGCCACCAGCAGAGGAGGTGCGAGCCAAGCCTACGAGCAGTACTTC.

The V and J genes are TRBV5-8 and TRBJ1-2; perhaps TRBD1 as D (5 bases). With 0 bases removed from V and 3 bases from J, the gap between germline ends came to 18 bases. CDR3 size: 17 residues. Germline V CDR1 and CDR2: SGHTS, YDEGEE. CDR3 amino acids: CASSLATQGRAYYGYTF. The CDR3 DNA is TGTGCCAGCAGCTTGGCCACTCAGGGTCGGGCCTACTATGGCTACACCTTC.

The CDR3 here is CASSPGTGAQPQHF. The CDR3, as DNA: TGTGCCAGCAGCCCGGGGACAGGGGCTCAGCCCCAGCATTTT. V gene TRBV6-2 or TRBV6-3 combines with J gene TRBJ1-5; the match to TRBD1 covers 10 bases. V gave up 6 bases and J gave up 6 bases; unmatched junction bases: 5. The CDR3 has 14 residues. Germline V gene lookup returns CDR1 MNHEY and CDR2 SVGEGT.

This clone has at least ten counts. The CDR3 nucleotides read TGTGCCAGCAGGCCGGGACTGCCCATGAACACTGAAGCTTTCTTT. Protein sequence: CASRPGLPMNTEAFF. The chain employs TRBV5-4 and TRBJ1-1; D perhaps matches TRBD1 (5 bases). V was shortened by 5 bases and J by 0 bases, with 14 bases between the two germline ends. Germline V gene sequence: CDR1 SGHNT, CDR2 YYREEE (reference sequence). This CDR3 is 15 amino acids long.

The genes are TRBV5-4 and TRBJ1-2; D unclear. The CDR3 consists of 14 residues. The V end was cut by 2 bases, the J end by 8 bases, with 16 bases between. Germline CDR1 reads SGHNT; CDR2 reads YYREEE (reference sequence). The CDR3 loop reads CASSFARDYSGYTF. In nucleotides, the CDR3 is TGTGCCAGCAGCTTTGCGAGGGATTATTCGGGCTACACCTTC.

The chain is built from TRBV19 and TRBJ1-6; TRBD1 might be the D (5 bases). CDR1 is LNHDA, CDR2 SQIVND, per germline (reference sequence). V was shortened by 7 bases and J by 8 bases, with 21 bases between the two germline ends. This CDR3 is 16 amino acids long. CDR3 in amino acids: CASKHARPVGDSPLHF. DNA for the CDR3: TGTGCCAGTAAGCACGCCCGGCCCGTAGGGGATTCACCCCTCCACTTT.

The chain recombines TRBV4-3 with TRBJ1-5; D is ambiguous. Trimming shortened V by 4 bases and J by 5 bases, and 15 bases separated the two germline ends. The CDR3 sequence is 15 residues long. Germline V CDR1 and CDR2: LGHNA, YSLEER. The CDR3 nucleotides are TGCGCCAGCAGCCTTGTGGTGGGCCCGGATCAGCCCCAGCATTTT. Translation: CASSLVVGPDQPQHF.

The chain carries TRBV4-2 and TRBJ2-7; TRBD2 aligns across 7 bases. The J segment lost 3 bases and the V segment lost 3 bases, leaving 11 bases of the junction unmatched. This CDR3 is built from 16 residues. CDR1 is LGHNA, CDR2 YNFKEQ, per germline. This CDR3 is CASSQRGKTSHYEQYF. In DNA, the CDR3 is TGTGCCAGCAGCCAGAGGGGCAAGACTAGCCACTACGAGCAGTACTTC.

The chain links TRBV10-3 to TRBJ1-4; D is unresolved. Germline V gene lookup returns CDR1 ENHRY and CDR2 SYGVKD. V was pared by 10 bases and J by 8 bases, with 17 bases between. The CDR3 has 13 amino acids. In DNA, the CDR3 is TGTGCCAGCAACTCCCGGGTAGAGGAAAAACTGTTTTTT. It specifies CASNSRVEEKLFF.

Remarks on this clone: Other DNA variants within this sample encode the same CDR3. The rearrangement joins TRBV6-6 to TRBJ1-2; TRBD1 matches 8 bases. With 6 bases clipped from V and 3 bases from J, the junction kept 0 bases outside the gene matches. Germline CDR1 reads MNHNY; CDR2 reads SVGAGI (reference sequence). The CDR3 has 12 amino acids. The CDR3 sequence is CASRTGDYGYTF. In nucleotides, the CDR3 is TGTGCCAGCAGGACAGGGGACTATGGCTACACCTTC.

This clone was seen more than once but under ten times. The V call is TRBV3-1 (or the pseudogene TRBV3-2), the J call TRBJ1-2, with 7 bases matching TRBD1. The CDR3 loop spans 13 amino acids. J lost 8 bases, V lost 4 bases, and 7 bases had no gene match. Germline CDR1 LGHDT, CDR2 YNNKEL (reference sequence). The CDR3 loop is CASSRGGVRGYTF. The CDR3 DNA follows: TGTGCCAGCAGCCGAGGGGGCGTACGGGGCTACACCTTC.

The chain joins TRBV5-5 to TRBJ2-7; weak D call: TRBD1 (6 bases). Trimming removed 3 bases at V and 6 bases at J, with 22 bases between. The CDR3 consists of 16 residues. Per germline, CDR1 SGHKS and CDR2 YYEKEE (reference sequence). CDR3 DNA sequence: TGTGCCAGCAGCTGGTGGGGTGGGACAAAGTCGGGCGAGCAGTACTTC. Amino acids: CASSWWGGTKSGEQYF.

This chain uses TRBV11-2 with TRBJ2-7, with D maybe TRBD2 (5 bases). Trimming removed 4 bases from V and 0 bases from J, with 13 bases in between. Germline CDR1 SGHAT, CDR2 FQNNGV. The CDR3 is made up of 15 amino acids. Here the CDR3 reads CASSSGRRSSYEQYF. DNA of the CDR3: TGTGCCAGCAGCTCCGGACGGAGGAGCTCCTACGAGCAGTACTTC.

This chain uses TRBV12-5 with TRBJ1-1, with D unclear. The CDR3 sequence is 15 residues long. The germline gives CDR1 LGHNT, CDR2 FRNRAP. Trimming shortened V by 3 bases and J by 7 bases, and 18 bases separated the two germline ends. As DNA, the CDR3 is TGTGCTAGTGGTTTTTATGAGGGAAGAACAAGTGAAGCTTTCTTT. Residues: CASGFYEGRTSEAFF. Drawing the rest from reference TRBV12-5 and TRBJ1-1, the complete variable domain is DARVTQTPRHKVTEMGQEVTMRCQPILGHNTVFWYRQTMMQGLELLAYFRNRAPLDDSGMPKDRFSAEMPDATLATLKIQPSEPRDSAVYFCASGFYEGRTSEAFFGQGTRLTVV.

V is TRBV9 and J is TRBJ2-1, with 7 positions matching TRBD1. The CDR3 length is 16 residues. CDR1 is SGDLS and CDR2 is YYNGEE in the germline V gene. J was trimmed by 3 bases and V by 0 bases; bases with no gene match: 6. The CDR3 sequence: CASSVARDRDYNEQFF. CDR3 sequence (DNA): TGTGCCAGCAGCGTAGCCCGTGACAGGGACTACAATGAGCAGTTCTTC.

J is TRBJ2-5 and V is TRBV9; 11 bases map to TRBD2. The germline CDR1 and CDR2 sequences are SGDLS and YYNGEE. The CDR3 has 18 amino acids. With 4 bases clipped from V and 5 bases from J, the junction kept 16 bases outside the gene matches. The CDR3 DNA is TGTGCCAGCAGCCCCATCGGGCTAGCGGGGGGAAAAGGGGAGACCCAGTACTTC. This translates into CASSPIGLAGGKGETQYF.

The V gene is TRBV3-1 (or the pseudogene TRBV3-2), the J gene TRBJ2-1, with D possibly TRBD2 on 5 matching bases. The CDR3 loop spans 15 amino acids. Germline V gene data show CDR1 as LGHDT and CDR2 as YNNKEL (reference sequence). Trimming cost V 1 base and J 6 bases, with 13 bases left between them. In DNA form, the CDR3 reads TGTGCCAGCAGCCAAGCAAACCTAGCCATCAATGAGCAGTTCTTC. The encoded protein is CASSQANLAINEQFF.

The chain employs TRBV6-5 and TRBJ2-1; 10 bases are shared with TRBD1. Germline values: CDR1 MNHEY, CDR2 SVGAGI. Trimming cost V 9 bases and J 4 bases; bases outside gene matches: 9. CDR3 size: 15 residues. The CDR3 DNA reads as TGTGCCAGTCTGAAACCGGGACAGGGGTACAATGAGCAGTTCTTC. Translating it yields CASLKPGQGYNEQFF.

The CDR3 loop is CASSKGPRILNTEAFF. The DNA of the CDR3 is TGTGCCAGTAGTAAGGGGCCCCGAATCTTGAACACTGAAGCTTTCTTT. This chain joins TRBV19 and TRBJ1-1; tentative D call: TRBD1 (5 bases). Germline V gene data show CDR1 as LNHDA and CDR2 as SQIVND (reference sequence). The V end was cut by 4 bases, the J end by 0 bases, with 15 bases between. The CDR3 contains 16 residues.

The chain employs TRBV6-2 or TRBV6-3 and TRBJ1-3, with a tentative D call TRBD1 (5 bases). Trimming cost V 2 bases and J 4 bases, with 9 bases left between them. The germline CDR1 and CDR2 sequences are MNHEY and SVGEGT. CDR3 length: 14 residues. DNA of the CDR3: TGTGCCAGCAGTTACAGGGGAATCGGAAACACCATATATTTT. Amino acids: CASSYRGIGNTIYF.